In this sample, the clone carrying this TCR beta chain turned up once. The germline gives CDR1 SGHAT, CDR2 FQNNGV. This CDR3 spans 13 amino acids. V lost 8 bases and J 2 bases, leaving 11 bases between the germline ends. This entry is derived from a study of technical replicates of blood from a handful of donors. This table comes from immunoSEQ multiplex PCR, and its TCRdb copy is limited to in-frame clones, with some not included. Here the sample spans 75,000 to 100,000 clones, about 94% being singletons. Sequencing used T cells isolated from PBMCs. The receptor comes from a human donor in good health. The rearrangement links TRBV11-2 to TRBJ2-3; perhaps TRBD1 as D (7 bases). This CDR3 reads CASLRGVTDTQYF. CDR3 coding DNA: TGTGCCAGCCTCAGGGGGGTCACAGATACGCAGTATTTT.